This is a list of T cell receptor beta chains from one sample in a study of response to subunit inactivated influenza vaccine. MiXCR was run by TCRdb on the RT-PCR reads, yielding one entry per CDR3 protein. The sample shows roughly 700,000 distinct CDR3 sequences, about 15% of them seen only once. The sequencing used PBMCs from blood, collected about 11 days after vaccination. The receptors were gathered from a man between 50 and 59 years old who received an inactivated influenza vaccine. Each CDR3 is given with its conserved first and last residue. The D gene is left open where the match is weak. The size field is filled for only some rows; it gives once, few, many or a size class.

CDR3 protein: CASSPGGDPYF; CDR3 DNA: TGTGCCAGCAGTCCCGGCGGGGACCCTTACTTC; V gene: TRBV12-3/TRBV12-4; D gene: -; J gene: TRBJ2-7; clone size: many
CDR3 protein: CASNRQGGREKLFF; CDR3 DNA: TGTGCCAGCAACCGACAGGGAGGACGGGAAAAACTGTTTTTT; V gene: TRBV12-3/TRBV12-4; D gene: TRBD1; J gene: TRBJ1-4; clone size: -
CDR3 protein: CASSPRTRSTDTQYF; CDR3 DNA: TGTGCCAGCAGCCCTAGGACTAGAAGTACAGATACGCAGTATTTT; V gene: TRBV7-2; D gene: TRBD2; J gene: TRBJ2-3; clone size: -
CDR3 protein: CASSFATLREGGYTF; CDR3 DNA: TGTGCCAGCAGCTTCGCGACCCTCCGCGAGGGTGGCTACACCTTC; V gene: TRBV5-5; D gene: -; J gene: TRBJ1-2; clone size: -
CDR3 protein: CASRATGVGNTIYF; CDR3 DNA: TGTGCCAGCAGGGCGACAGGGGTTGGAAACACCATATATTTT; V gene: TRBV7-8; D gene: TRBD1; J gene: TRBJ1-3; clone size: -
CDR3 protein: CASSQPSLTYEQYF; CDR3 DNA: TGTGCCAGCAGCCAACCGTCATTGACCTACGAGCAGTACTTC; V gene: TRBV28; D gene: -; J gene: TRBJ2-7; clone size: -
CDR3 protein: CAISGLAGAPYEQYF; CDR3 DNA: TGTGCCATCAGTGGACTAGCGGGGGCCCCCTACGAGCAGTACTTC; V gene: TRBV10-3; D gene: TRBD2; J gene: TRBJ2-7; clone size: -
CDR3 protein: CASSPRYSPNEQFF; CDR3 DNA: TGCGCCAGCAGCCCTAGATATTCGCCCAATGAGCAGTTCTTC; V gene: TRBV10-1; D gene: -; J gene: TRBJ2-1; clone size: few
CDR3 protein: CASSANRDRGSNEQFF; CDR3 DNA: TGCGCCAGCAGCGCCAACCGGGACAGGGGATCCAATGAGCAGTTCTTC; V gene: TRBV5-1; D gene: TRBD1; J gene: TRBJ2-1; clone size: few
CDR3 protein: CAIKDPTDTQYF; CDR3 DNA: TGTGCCATCAAAGACCCCACAGATACGCAGTATTTT; V gene: TRBV10-3; D gene: -; J gene: TRBJ2-3; clone size: few
CDR3 protein: CASSPLGGGGYVGYNEQFF; CDR3 DNA: TGTGCCAGCAGCCCCCTAGGGGGCGGGGGGTATGTAGGATACAATGAGCAGTTCTTC; V gene: TRBV11-2; D gene: -; J gene: TRBJ2-1; clone size: -
CDR3 protein: CASSLGWTGELFF; CDR3 DNA: TGCGCCAGCAGCTTGGGGTGGACCGGGGAGCTGTTTTTT; V gene: TRBV5-1; D gene: -; J gene: TRBJ2-2; clone size: many
CDR3 protein: CASSYSEGPLETQYF; CDR3 DNA: TGTGCCAGCAGTTACTCGGAGGGCCCTCTAGAGACCCAGTACTTC; V gene: TRBV6-5; D gene: -; J gene: TRBJ2-5; clone size: many
CDR3 protein: CASSDYLGTGELFF; CDR3 DNA: TGCGCCAGCAGTGATTATCTGGGGACCGGGGAGCTGTTTTTT; V gene: TRBV10-1; D gene: -; J gene: TRBJ2-2; clone size: few
CDR3 protein: CASSSRDRLTDTQYF; CDR3 DNA: TGTGCCAGCAGCAGCCGGGACCGACTCACAGATACGCAGTATTTT; V gene: TRBV5-8; D gene: -; J gene: TRBJ2-3; clone size: few
CDR3 protein: CASSLGGTQQFF; CDR3 DNA: TGTGCCAGCAGCTTAGGGGGGACACAGCAGTTCTTC; V gene: TRBV7-9; D gene: -; J gene: TRBJ2-1; clone size: -
CDR3 protein: CSVPGTNSAEQFF; CDR3 DNA: TGCAGCGTCCCCGGGACTAACTCCGCCGAGCAGTTCTTC; V gene: TRBV29-1; D gene: TRBD2; J gene: TRBJ2-1; clone size: -
CDR3 protein: CASSLRYQKETQYF; CDR3 DNA: TGTGCCAGCAGCTTACGGTATCAGAAAGAGACCCAGTACTTC; V gene: TRBV7-8; D gene: -; J gene: TRBJ2-5; clone size: -